This T cell receptor (beta chain) appears in the sequencing data of a study of TIL therapy for anti-PD-1-resistant metastatic lung cancer. As to time point: pre-treatment sample, taken before nivolumab and TIL therapy. Stage 4 NSCLC adults joined between late 2017 and 2020. The CDR3 extends over 14 amino acids. Trimming cost V 4 bases and J 0 bases, with 9 bases left between them. Germline assignment: CDR1 SGDLS and CDR2 YYNGEE. Sequencing used immunoSEQ v3. Method: immunoSEQ multiplex PCR; TCRdb's copy keeps in-frame clones and lacks some. The table has 15,000 to 20,000 clones, 83% seen once. V usage is TRBV9 and J usage is TRBJ2-3, with D possibly being TRBD2 (6 bases). The sequences come from blood, collected at baseline. This clonotype was obtained from a person aged 25-85 years with non-small cell lung cancer. The CDR3: CASSPSGSTDTQYF. CDR3 DNA sequence: TGTGCCAGCAGCCCCAGCGGGAGCACAGATACGCAGTATTTT.